The text below deals with one T cell receptor beta chain. Its antigen is unidentified. The data belong to a study of cytomegalovirus exposure and HLA in healthy donors. Overall study findings and caveats: In terms of immune exposure information, only CMV serostatus was available.

This PCR relied on a set of 60 Vbeta primers and 13 Jbeta primers. The assay was immunoSEQ multiplex PCR, and TCRdb's table has in-frame clones only and misses some. The table has tens of thousands of clones, 55% to 80% seen once; the top ten hold about 2.1%. V shed 0 bases and J shed 3 bases, with 9 bases lying between them. This CDR3 is 14 amino acids long. CDR1 is SGDLS and CDR2 is YYNGEE in the germline V gene. Donors counted as nominally healthy when sampled, yet unrecorded immune exposures were likely. V usage is TRBV9 and J usage is TRBJ2-5; D perhaps matches TRBD2 (6 bases). The sequence was obtained from a woman aged 30 to 39 in good health and CMV-seronegative. The source material was PBMCs. CDR3 residues: CASSVGGAKETQYF. DNA of the CDR3: TGTGCCAGCAGCGTAGGCGGGGCCAAAGAGACCCAGTACTTC.